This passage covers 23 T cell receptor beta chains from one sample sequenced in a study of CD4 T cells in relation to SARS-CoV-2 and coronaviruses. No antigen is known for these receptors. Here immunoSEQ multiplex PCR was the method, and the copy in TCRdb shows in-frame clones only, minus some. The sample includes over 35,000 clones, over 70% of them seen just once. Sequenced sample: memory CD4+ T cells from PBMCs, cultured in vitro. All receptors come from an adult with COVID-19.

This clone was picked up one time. Here the CDR3 DNA reads TGTGCCAGTAGAGGCGCCGGGACAGGGCACTACGAGCAGTACTTC. Translation: CASRGAGTGHYEQYF. The V gene is TRBV19, the J gene TRBJ2-7, with 9 bases aligning to TRBD1. CDR1 and CDR2 (germline): LNHDA, SQIVND (reference sequence). The CDR3 is 15 residues long. Losses at the gene ends were 6 bases for V and 3 bases for J; bases not matched to a gene: 9.

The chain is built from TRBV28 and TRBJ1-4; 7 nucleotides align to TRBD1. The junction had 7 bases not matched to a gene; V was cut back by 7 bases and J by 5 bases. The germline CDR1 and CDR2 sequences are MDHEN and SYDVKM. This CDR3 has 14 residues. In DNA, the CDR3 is TGTGCCAGCATTCGGGACAGACGAAATGAAAAACTGTTTTTT. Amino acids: CASIRDRRNEKLFF.

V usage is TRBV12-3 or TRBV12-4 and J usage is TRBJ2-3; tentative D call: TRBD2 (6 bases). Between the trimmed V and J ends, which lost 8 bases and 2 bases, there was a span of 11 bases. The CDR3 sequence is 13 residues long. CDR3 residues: CASCPGVTDTQYF. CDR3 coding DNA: TGTGCCAGCTGTCCGGGAGTCACAGATACGCAGTATTTT.

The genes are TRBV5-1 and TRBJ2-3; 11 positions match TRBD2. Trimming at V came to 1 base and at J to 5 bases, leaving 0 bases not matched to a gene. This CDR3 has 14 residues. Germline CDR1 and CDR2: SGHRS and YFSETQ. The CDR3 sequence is CASSLTSGRDTQYF. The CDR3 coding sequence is TGCGCCAGCAGCTTGACTAGCGGGAGAGATACGCAGTATTTT.

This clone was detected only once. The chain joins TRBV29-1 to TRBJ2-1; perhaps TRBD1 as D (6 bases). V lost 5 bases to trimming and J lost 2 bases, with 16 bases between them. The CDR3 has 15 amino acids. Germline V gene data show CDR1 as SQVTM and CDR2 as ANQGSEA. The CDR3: CSVQGVDSPYNEQFF. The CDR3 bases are TGCAGCGTTCAGGGAGTGGACAGCCCCTACAATGAGCAGTTCTTC.

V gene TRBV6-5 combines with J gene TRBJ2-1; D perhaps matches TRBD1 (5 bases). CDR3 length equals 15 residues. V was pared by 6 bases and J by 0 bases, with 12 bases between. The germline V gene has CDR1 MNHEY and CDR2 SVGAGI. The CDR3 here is CASSRQGPSYNEQFF. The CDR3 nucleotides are TGTGCCAGCAGCCGTCAGGGTCCCTCCTACAATGAGCAGTTCTTC.

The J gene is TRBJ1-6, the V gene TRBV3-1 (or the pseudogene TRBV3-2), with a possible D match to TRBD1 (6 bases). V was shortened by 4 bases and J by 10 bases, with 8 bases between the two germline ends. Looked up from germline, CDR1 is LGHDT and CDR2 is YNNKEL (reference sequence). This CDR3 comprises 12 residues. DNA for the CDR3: TGTGCCAGCAGCCCAGGGGAATCACCCCTCCACTTT. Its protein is CASSPGESPLHF.

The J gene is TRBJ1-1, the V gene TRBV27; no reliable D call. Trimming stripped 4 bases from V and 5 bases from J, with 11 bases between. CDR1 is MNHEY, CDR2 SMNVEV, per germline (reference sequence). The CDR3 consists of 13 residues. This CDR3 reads CASSSWAETEAFF. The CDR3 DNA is TGTGCCAGCAGTTCCTGGGCGGAAACTGAAGCTTTCTTT.

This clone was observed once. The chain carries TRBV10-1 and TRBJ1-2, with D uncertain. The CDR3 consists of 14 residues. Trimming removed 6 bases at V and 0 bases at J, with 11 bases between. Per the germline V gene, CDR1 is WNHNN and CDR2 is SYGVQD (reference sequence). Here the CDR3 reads CASSRRRANYGYTF. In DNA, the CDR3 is TGCGCCAGCAGCCGACGGAGAGCTAACTATGGCTACACCTTC.

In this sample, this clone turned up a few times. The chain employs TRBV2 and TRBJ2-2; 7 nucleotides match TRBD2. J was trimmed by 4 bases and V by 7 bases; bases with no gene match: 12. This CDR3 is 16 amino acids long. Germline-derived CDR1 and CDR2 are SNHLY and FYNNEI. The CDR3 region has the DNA TGTGCCAGCACCGGGGGGTCCCGTGGAGGCACCGGGGAGCTGTTTTTT. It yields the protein CASTGGSRGGTGELFF.

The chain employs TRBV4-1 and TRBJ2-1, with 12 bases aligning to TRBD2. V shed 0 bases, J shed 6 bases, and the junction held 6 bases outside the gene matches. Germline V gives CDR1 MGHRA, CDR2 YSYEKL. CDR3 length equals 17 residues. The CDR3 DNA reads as TGCGCCAGCAGCCAAGATTACCTACTAGCGGGAGGCAATGAGCAGTTCTTC. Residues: CASSQDYLLAGGNEQFF.

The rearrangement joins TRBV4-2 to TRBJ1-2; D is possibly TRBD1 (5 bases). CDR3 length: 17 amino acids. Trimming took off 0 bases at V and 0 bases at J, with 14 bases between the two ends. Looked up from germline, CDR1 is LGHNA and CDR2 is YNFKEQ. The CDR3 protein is CASSQEGIAGPNYGYTF. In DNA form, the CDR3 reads TGTGCCAGCAGCCAAGAAGGGATTGCGGGACCTAACTATGGCTACACCTTC.

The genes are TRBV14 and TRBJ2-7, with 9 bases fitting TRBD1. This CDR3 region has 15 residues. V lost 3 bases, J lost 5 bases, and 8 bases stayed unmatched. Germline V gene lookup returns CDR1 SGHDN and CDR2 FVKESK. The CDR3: CASSHFGDRAHEQYF. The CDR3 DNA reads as TGTGCCAGCAGCCACTTCGGGGACAGGGCCCACGAGCAGTACTTC.

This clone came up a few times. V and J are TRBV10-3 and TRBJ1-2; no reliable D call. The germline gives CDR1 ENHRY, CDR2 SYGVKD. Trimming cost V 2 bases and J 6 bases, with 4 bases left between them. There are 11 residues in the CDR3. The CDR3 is CAISEADGYTF. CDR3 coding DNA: TGTGCCATCAGTGAGGCGGATGGCTACACCTTC.

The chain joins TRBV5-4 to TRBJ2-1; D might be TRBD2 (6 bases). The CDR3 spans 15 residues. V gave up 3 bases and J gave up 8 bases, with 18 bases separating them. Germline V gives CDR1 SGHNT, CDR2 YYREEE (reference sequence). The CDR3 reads CASSSSRDLVYEQFF. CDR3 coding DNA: TGTGCCAGCAGCTCTTCACGGGACTTAGTGTATGAGCAGTTCTTC.

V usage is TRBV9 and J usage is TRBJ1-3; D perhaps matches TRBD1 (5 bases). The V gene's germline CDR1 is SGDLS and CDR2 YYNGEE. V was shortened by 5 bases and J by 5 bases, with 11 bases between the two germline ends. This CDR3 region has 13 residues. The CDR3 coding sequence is TGTGCCAGCAGTCTAGGGGAGAGAAACACCATATATTTT. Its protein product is CASSLGERNTIYF.

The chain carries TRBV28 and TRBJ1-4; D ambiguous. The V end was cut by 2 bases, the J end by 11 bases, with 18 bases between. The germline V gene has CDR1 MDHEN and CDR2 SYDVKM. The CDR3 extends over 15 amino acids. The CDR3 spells CASSLRSDPRRKLFF. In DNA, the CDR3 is TGTGCCAGCAGTTTAAGGTCAGACCCAAGAAGGAAACTGTTTTTT.

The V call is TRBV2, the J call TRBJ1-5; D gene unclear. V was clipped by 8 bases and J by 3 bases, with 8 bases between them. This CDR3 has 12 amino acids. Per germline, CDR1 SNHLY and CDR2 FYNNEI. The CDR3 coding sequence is TGTGCCAGCGCGCAGGACAATCAGCCCCAGCATTTT. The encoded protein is CASAQDNQPQHF.

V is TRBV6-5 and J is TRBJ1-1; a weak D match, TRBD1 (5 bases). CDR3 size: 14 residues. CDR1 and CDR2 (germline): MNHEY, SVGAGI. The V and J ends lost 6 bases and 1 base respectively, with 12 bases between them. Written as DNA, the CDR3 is TGTGCCAGCAGCTCGGGACCGTCGAACACTGAAGCTTTCTTT. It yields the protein CASSSGPSNTEAFF.

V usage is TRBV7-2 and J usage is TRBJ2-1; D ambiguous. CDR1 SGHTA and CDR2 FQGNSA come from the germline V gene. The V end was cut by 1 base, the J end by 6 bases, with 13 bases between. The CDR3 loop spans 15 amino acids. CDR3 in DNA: TGTGCCAGCAGCTTAGAAATCCTAGGAAGCAATGAGCAGTTCTTC. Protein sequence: CASSLEILGSNEQFF.

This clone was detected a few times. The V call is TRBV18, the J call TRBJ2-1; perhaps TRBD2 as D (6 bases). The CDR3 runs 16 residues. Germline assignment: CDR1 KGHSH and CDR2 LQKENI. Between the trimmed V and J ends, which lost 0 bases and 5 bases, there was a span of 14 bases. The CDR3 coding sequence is TGTGCCAGCTCACCACCGGGGGTAGCGGCGAACAATGAGCAGTTCTTC. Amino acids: CASSPPGVAANNEQFF.

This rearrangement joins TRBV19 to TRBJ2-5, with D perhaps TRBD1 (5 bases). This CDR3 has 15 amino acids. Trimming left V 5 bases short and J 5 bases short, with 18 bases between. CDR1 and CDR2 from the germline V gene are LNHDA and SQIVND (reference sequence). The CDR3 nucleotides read TGTGCCAGTAGTTATAGGAAGGGGATGGTGGAGACCCAGTACTTC. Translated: CASSYRKGMVETQYF.

The CDR3, as DNA: TGCGCCAGCAGCCAAGGTGACAGGTTGAGCTCTGGAAACACCATATATTTT. It translates to CASSQGDRLSSGNTIYF. The J gene is TRBJ1-3, the V gene TRBV4-1; a possible D gene is TRBD1 (6 bases). Germline values: CDR1 MGHRA, CDR2 YSYEKL. V was cut by 1 base and J by 0 bases, with 13 bases left in between. The CDR3 has 17 amino acids.